This TCR beta chain was identified during a study of graft-versus-host responses after intestinal transplantation. Overall study: Every one of the recipients received anti-thymocyte globulin induction and afterwards took tacrolimus and steroids for approximately three years. Study conclusions and caveats: Maximum circulating GvH clone levels tracked with early post-transplant HvG decreases. Across patients carrying graft-donor T cell macrochimerism, allografts held high graft-versus-host to host-versus-graft clonal ratios.

Details on this clone: Its specificity is unknown.

Germline V gives CDR1 SEHNR, CDR2 FQNEAQ (reference sequence). V was pared by 3 bases and J by 4 bases, with 6 bases between. This CDR3 has 13 amino acids. TCRdb's table, derived via immunoSEQ multiplex PCR, lists solely in-frame clones and lacks some. The data show about 20,000 clones, about 89% seen once. The sequencing here drew on PBMCs, taken about 240 days after intestinal transplant. The chain joins TRBV7-9 to TRBJ2-2, with no clear D. The sequence came from a human patient who received an intestinal transplant, so some T cells may come from the graft donor. The DNA for the CDR3 is TGTGCCAGCAGCTTCGAACTCACCGGGGAGCTGTTTTTT. This sequence encodes CASSFELTGELFF.